The text below deals with one T cell receptor (beta chain). Its antigen is unknown. No quality values exist for individual bases; no much larger clone is one base distant. This specimen comes from a study of CD8 T cells in ankylosing spondylitis (dated by TCRdb to the late 2010s). With respect to the entire study: The study set out to find disease-linked TCR variants by profiling T cell receptor beta repertoires in ankylosing spondylitis patients and healthy donors. In total, the full study cohort was made up of roughly 100 healthy donors and some 26 ankylosing spondylitis patients. Peripheral blood samples were taken, and synovial fluid was additionally collected from ankylosing spondylitis patients. What the study reported, not specific to this receptor: Some TCR beta motif variants had previously been reported in synovial fluid and blood of reactive arthritis patients, which suggested common disease-initiation mechanisms. Blood from ankylosing spondylitis patients appeared to be characterized by a TCR beta motif composed of about eight highly homologous amino acid variants. In peripheral blood, the disease-linked clones were found at relatively low frequencies and had a CD8+ phenotype. The disease-linked clones were reported as significantly enriched in matched synovial fluid samples from ankylosing spondylitis patients.

The data were produced on an Illumina HiSeq 2500. Quantitative 5'-RACE with molecular barcodes was the method used to prepare the TCR beta libraries. As for the original processing: A new computational method, built on a probabilistic model of VDJ rearrangement, was used to identify disease-linked TCR variants. TCRdb reran the public reads through fastp at Q25 and MiXCR, keeping productive beta chains. Every CDR3 protein is listed once, alongside the most common genes and DNA of its rows. TCRdb, not the original authors, processed these V and J calls. This sample lists about 270,000 distinct CDR3 sequences; under 35% were detected once. Around 4.4% of the sample rests with the top ten. The germline V gene (reference sequence) yields SEHNR for CDR1 and FQNEAQ for CDR2. The junction shows trimming of 7 bases on V and 2 bases on J, plus 14 bases between the germline ends. Counted from cysteine to phenylalanine, this CDR3 has 14 amino acids. Only CDR3 DNA remains: 42 bases, in frame from the first base.

The receptor comes from a male donor with ankylosing spondylitis or in good health (not recorded which). The rearrangement combines TRBV7-9 with TRBJ1-2; a tentative D match to TRBD1 spans 5 bases. The sample was blood, either unsorted or a sorted T cell fraction (not recorded which). The sequenced DNA: TGTGCCAGCAAAACAGGCGCAGGGAACTATGGCTACACCTTC. This encodes CASKTGAGNYGYTF.